One and the same sample provided the 8 T cell receptor beta chains below, sequenced in a study of blood T cells in healthy people across ages. Combining a sample-barcoded 5' primer with a J-beta primer mix, a second PCR ran for 7 to 11 cycles. Each CDR3 protein is one row after TCRdb ran MiXCR on the 5' RACE reads. The sample lists around 870,000 distinct CDR3 sequences, about 30% occurring once. The specimen sequenced was blood. The receptors come from a woman at least 80 years old in good health.

This clonotype came up many times. The J gene is TRBJ2-3, the V gene TRBV10-3; TRBD1 matches 7 bases. Germline loops: CDR1 ENHRY, CDR2 SYGVKD. The CDR3 consists of 13 residues. V lost 6 bases and J lost 4; bases outside the gene matches: 4. CDR3 protein: CAISDRVPDTQYF. CDR3 in DNA: TGTGCCATCAGCGACAGGGTTCCAGATACGCAGTATTTT.

The sample holds a few counts of this clonotype. The chain couples TRBV20-1 to TRBJ1-6, with a weak D call TRBD1 (6 bases). The germline V gene encodes CDR1 DFQATT and CDR2 SNEGSKA (reference sequence). CDR3 size: 16 residues. The V and J ends lost 5 bases and 0 bases respectively, with 14 bases between them. The CDR3 region is CSAPPGGGSYNSPLHF. CDR3 in DNA: TGCAGTGCTCCCCCGGGGGGCGGCTCCTATAATTCACCCCTCCACTTT.

J is TRBJ2-3 and V is TRBV3-1, with a possible D match to TRBD1 (6 bases). V was cut by 4 bases and J by 1 base, with 21 bases left in between. Germline lookup yields CDR1 LGHDT and CDR2 YNNKEL (reference sequence). The CDR3 spans 18 residues. The CDR3 coding sequence is TGTGCCAGCAGCCTAAAAACTAGACAGGTCGCCGGCACAGATACGCAGTATTTT. Amino acid sequence: CASSLKTRQVAGTDTQYF.

This chain connects TRBV29-1 to TRBJ2-4; no firm D call. The J call may not be correct, given that the DNA end is closer to TRBJ2-7. The CDR3 is 10 residues long. CDR1 and CDR2 (germline): SQVTM, ANQGSEA. The CDR3, as DNA: TGCAGCGTCCGATCTGACGAGCAGTACTTC. Protein sequence: CSVRSDEQYF.

Many counts were recorded for this clonotype. The genes are TRBV12-3 or TRBV12-4 and TRBJ1-5, with D hard to call. The CDR3 consists of 15 residues. Trimming took off 6 bases at V and 2 bases at J, with 14 bases between the two ends. The CDR3 region has the DNA TGTGCCAGCAGCCCAGCGGGGTATCGCAATCAGCCCCAGCATTTT. Amino acids: CASSPAGYRNQPQHF.

The chain employs TRBV7-4 and TRBJ1-5, with D tentatively TRBD1 (5 bases). Germline V gene sequence: CDR1 SGHVT, CDR2 SQSDAQ. The CDR3 has 16 amino acids. V lost 2 bases to trimming and J lost 7 bases, with 18 bases between them. DNA for the CDR3: TGTGCCAGCAGCTTAAGGAGGGGCCAGGGCTTCCAGCCCCAGCATTTT. The encoded protein is CASSLRRGQGFQPQHF.

Details on this clonotype: The germline gene is not matched at one end of the junction; a read error may be the cause. The rearrangement links TRBV7-2 to TRBJ1-4, with D hard to call. The CDR3 spans 15 residues. CDR1 SGHTA and CDR2 FQGNSA come from the germline V gene. In DNA, the CDR3 is TGTGCCAGCAGCGTAACTGAGGGAATAAGTGAAAAACGGTTTTTT. This translates into CASSVTEGISEKRFF.

This clonotype was seen at least ten times. The chain links TRBV27 to TRBJ2-2; 11 positions match TRBD2. The J segment lost 4 bases and the V segment lost 1 base, leaving 2 bases of the junction unmatched. The length of the CDR3 is 16 residues. Germline V gene sequence: CDR1 MNHEY, CDR2 SMNVEV (reference sequence). The CDR3 coding sequence is TGTGCCAGCAGTTTATTTCTAGCGGGGGGCACCGGGGAGCTGTTTTTT. Its translation: CASSLFLAGGTGELFF.